This T cell receptor (beta chain) was recorded in a study of blood T cell repertoires in COVID-19. A few counts support this clone. Trimming removed 4 bases at V and 2 bases at J, with 8 bases between. The germline V gene has CDR1 MNHEY and CDR2 SMNVEV (reference sequence). The CDR3 runs 13 residues. In Seattle, patients joined the study during active infection and were tracked longitudinally. Measured with immunoSEQ multiplex PCR; TCRdb has only the in-frame clones, and not every one. The sample records around 70,000 clones, around 80% being singletons. The receptor's source is a man over 45 with COVID-19, enrolled during active disease. The sequenced sample was peripheral blood. This sequence joins TRBV27 and TRBJ1-2, with D perhaps TRBD1 (5 bases). CDR3 loop: CASSWGSNYGYTF. CDR3 nucleotides: TGTGCCAGCAGTTGGGGCAGCAACTATGGCTACACCTTC.